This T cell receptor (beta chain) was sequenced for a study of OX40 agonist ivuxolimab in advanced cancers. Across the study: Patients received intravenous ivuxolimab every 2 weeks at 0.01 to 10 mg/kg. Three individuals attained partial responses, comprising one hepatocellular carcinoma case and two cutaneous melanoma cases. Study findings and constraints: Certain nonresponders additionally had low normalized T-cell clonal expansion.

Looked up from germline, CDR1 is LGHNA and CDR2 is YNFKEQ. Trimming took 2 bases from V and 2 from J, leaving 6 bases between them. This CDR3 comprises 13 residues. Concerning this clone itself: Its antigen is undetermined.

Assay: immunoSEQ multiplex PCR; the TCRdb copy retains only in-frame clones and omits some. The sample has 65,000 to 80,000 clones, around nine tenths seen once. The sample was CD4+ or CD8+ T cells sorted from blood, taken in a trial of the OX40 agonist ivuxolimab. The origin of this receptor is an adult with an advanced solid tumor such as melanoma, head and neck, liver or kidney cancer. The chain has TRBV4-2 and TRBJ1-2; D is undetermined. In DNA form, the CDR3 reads TGTGCCAGCAGCCAAACGAGCAACTATGGCTACACCTTC. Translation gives CASSQTSNYGYTF.